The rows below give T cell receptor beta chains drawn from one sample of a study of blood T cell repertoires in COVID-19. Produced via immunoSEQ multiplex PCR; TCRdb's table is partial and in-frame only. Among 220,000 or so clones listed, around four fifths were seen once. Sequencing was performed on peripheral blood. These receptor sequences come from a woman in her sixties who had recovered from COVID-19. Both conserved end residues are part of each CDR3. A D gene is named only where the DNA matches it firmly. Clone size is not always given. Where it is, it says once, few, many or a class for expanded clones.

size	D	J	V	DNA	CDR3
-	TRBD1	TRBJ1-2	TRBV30	TGTGCCTGGGCCCGGGACAGGGGAAACTATGGCTACACCTTC	CAWARDRGNYGYTF
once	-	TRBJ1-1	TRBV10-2	TGCGCCAGCAGGGGACTGACCGGGGTCGGGGACACTGAAGCTTTCTTT	CASRGLTGVGDTEAFF
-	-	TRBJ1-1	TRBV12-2	TGTGCAAGTCGCCTTAGTGGGCAGGGGAACACTGAAGCTTTCTTT	CASRLSGQGNTEAFF
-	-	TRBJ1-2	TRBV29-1	TGCAGCGTTGAAACTTCGTCTAACTATGGCTACACCTTC	CSVETSSNYGYTF
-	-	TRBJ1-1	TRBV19	TGTGCCAGTACCAAACCGCGGGGGACTGAAGCTTTCTTT	CASTKPRGTEAFF
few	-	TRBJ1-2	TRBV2	TGTGCCAGCAGTACAGAGAACTATGGCTACACCTTC	CASSTENYGYTF
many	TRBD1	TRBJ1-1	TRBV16	TGTGCCAGCAGCCCACTCCTCCGATCCGGGACAGGGGGCAAAGCTTTCTTT	CASSPLLRSGTGGKAFF
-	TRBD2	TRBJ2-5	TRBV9	TGTGCCAGCAGCGTAGGGGCTAGCGGGGGCCTGTACCAAGAGACCCAGTACTTC	CASSVGASGGLYQETQYF
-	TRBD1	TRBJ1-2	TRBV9	TGTGCCAGCAGCCGGGACAGCTATGGCTACACCTTC	CASSRDSYGYTF
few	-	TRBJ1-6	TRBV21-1	TGTGCCAGCCGGGCGGGGACCGACTATAATTCACCCCTCCACTTT	CASRAGTDYNSPLHF
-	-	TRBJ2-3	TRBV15	TGTGCCACCAGCAGAGAGCGGGGAAGCACAGATACGCAGTATTTT	CATSRERGSTDTQYF